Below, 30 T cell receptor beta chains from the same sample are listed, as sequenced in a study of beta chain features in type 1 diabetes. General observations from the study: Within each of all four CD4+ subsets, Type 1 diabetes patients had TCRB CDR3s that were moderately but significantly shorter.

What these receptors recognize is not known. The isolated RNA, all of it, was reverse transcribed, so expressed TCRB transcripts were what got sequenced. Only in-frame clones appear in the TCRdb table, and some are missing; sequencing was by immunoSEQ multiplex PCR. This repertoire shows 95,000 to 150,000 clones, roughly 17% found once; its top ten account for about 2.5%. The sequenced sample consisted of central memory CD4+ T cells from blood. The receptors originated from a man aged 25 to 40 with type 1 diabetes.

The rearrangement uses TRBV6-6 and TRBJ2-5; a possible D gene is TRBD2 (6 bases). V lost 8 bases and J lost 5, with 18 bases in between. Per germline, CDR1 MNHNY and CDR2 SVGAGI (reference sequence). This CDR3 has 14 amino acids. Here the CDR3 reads CASLGRGAGETQYF. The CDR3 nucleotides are TGTGCCAGCTTGGGGCGCGGGGCTGGGGAGACCCAGTACTTC.

The CDR3 loop reads CAWGTVSSYNEQFF. CDR3 nucleotide sequence: TGTGCCTGGGGGACCGTAAGCTCCTACAATGAGCAGTTCTTC. The rearrangement joins TRBV30 to TRBJ2-1; either TRBD1 or TRBD2 may supply D (5 bases each). Trimming took 5 bases from V and 0 from J, leaving 11 bases between them. CDR1 and CDR2 from the germline V gene are GTSNPN and SVGIG (reference sequence). This CDR3 has 14 amino acids.

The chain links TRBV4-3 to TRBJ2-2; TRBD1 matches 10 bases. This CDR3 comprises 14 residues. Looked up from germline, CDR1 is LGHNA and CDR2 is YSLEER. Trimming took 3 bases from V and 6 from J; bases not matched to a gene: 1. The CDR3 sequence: CASSQGQGSGELFF. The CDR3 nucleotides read TGCGCCAGCAGCCAGGGACAGGGGTCCGGGGAGCTGTTTTTT.

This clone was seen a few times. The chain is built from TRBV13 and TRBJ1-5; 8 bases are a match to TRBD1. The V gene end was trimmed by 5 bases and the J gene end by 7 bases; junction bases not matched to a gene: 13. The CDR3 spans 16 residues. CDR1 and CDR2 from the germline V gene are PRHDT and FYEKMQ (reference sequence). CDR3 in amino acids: CASSGPDRGWGQPQHF. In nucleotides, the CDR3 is TGTGCCAGCAGCGGACCTGACAGGGGCTGGGGGCAGCCCCAGCATTTT.

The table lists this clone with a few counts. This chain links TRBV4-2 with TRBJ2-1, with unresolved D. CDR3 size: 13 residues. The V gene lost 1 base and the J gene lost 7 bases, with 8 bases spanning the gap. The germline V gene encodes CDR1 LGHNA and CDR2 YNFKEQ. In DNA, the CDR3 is TGTGCCAGCAGCCAAGGCCCTGGAAATGAGCAGTTCTTC. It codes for CASSQGPGNEQFF.

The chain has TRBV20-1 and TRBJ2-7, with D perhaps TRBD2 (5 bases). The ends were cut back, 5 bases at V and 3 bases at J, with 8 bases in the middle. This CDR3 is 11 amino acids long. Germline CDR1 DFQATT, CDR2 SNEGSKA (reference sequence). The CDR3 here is CSALRDYEQYF. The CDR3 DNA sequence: TGCAGTGCTCTTCGGGACTACGAGCAGTACTTC.

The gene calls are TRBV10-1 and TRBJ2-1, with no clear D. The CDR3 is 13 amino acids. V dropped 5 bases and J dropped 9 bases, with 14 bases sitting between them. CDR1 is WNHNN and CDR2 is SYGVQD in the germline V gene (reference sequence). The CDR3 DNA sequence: TGCGCCAGCAGTTCGACCACCGTGGGTGAGCAGTTCTTC. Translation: CASSSTTVGEQFF.

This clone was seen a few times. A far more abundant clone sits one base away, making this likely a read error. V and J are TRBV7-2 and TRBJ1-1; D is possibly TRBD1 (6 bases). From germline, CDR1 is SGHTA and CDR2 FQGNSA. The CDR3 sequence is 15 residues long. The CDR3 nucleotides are TGTTCCAGCAGCCTGGGACAAACCGACGCCACTGAAGCTTTCTTT. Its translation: CSSSLGQTDATEAFF.

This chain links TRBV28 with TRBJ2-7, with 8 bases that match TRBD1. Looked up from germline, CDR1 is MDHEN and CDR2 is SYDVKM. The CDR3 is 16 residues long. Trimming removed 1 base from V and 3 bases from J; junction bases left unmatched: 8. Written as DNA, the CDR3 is TGTGCCAGCAGTTTATCCCCTACAGGGGGTATCTACGAGCAGTACTTC. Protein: CASSLSPTGGIYEQYF.

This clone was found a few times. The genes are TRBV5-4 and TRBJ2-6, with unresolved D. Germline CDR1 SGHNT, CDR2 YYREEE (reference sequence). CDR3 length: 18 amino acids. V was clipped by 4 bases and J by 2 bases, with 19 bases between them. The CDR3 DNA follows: TGTGCCAGCAGCACCCTTTACGAGACTCTGGCTGGGGCCAACGTCCTGACTTTC. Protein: CASSTLYETLAGANVLTF.

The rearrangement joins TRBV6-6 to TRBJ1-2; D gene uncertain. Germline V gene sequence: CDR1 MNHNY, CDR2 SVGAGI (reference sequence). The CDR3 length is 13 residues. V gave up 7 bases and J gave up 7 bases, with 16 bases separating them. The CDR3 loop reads CASTSLSRGGYTF. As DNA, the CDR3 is TGTGCCAGCACCTCCCTATCCCGGGGTGGCTACACCTTC.

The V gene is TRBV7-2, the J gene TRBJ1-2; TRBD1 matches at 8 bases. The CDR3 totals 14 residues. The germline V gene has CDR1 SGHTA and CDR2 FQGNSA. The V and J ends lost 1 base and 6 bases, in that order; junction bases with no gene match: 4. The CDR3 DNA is TGTGCCAGCAGCTTAGGCAGGGGGCAGGATGGCTACACCTTC. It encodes CASSLGRGQDGYTF.

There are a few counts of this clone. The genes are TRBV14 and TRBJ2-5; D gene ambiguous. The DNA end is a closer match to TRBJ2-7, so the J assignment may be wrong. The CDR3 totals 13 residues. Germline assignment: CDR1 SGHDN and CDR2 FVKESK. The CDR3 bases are TGTGCCAGCAGCCAAGACACTTACTACGAGCAGTACTTC. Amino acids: CASSQDTYYEQYF.

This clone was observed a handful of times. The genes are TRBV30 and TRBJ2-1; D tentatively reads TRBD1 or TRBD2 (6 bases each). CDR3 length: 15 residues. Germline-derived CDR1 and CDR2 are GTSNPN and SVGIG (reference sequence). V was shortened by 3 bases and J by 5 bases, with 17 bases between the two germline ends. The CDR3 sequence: CAWRPLGGRDNEQFF. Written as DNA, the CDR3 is TGTGCCTGGAGACCCCTGGGGGGCCGAGACAATGAGCAGTTCTTC.

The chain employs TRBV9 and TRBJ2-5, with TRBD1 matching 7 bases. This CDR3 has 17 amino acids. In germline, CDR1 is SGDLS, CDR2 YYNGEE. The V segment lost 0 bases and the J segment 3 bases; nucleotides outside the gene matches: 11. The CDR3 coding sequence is TGTGCCAGCAGCGTAGGATTGAGGGGGCGAGGTGAAGAGACCCAGTACTTC. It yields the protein CASSVGLRGRGEETQYF.

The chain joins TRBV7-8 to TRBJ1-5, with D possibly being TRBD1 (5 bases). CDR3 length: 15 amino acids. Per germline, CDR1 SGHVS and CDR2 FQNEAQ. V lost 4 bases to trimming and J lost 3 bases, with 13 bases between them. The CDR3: CASSSSQGDNQPQHF. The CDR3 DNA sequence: TGTGCCAGCAGCTCATCACAAGGGGACAATCAGCCCCAGCATTTT.

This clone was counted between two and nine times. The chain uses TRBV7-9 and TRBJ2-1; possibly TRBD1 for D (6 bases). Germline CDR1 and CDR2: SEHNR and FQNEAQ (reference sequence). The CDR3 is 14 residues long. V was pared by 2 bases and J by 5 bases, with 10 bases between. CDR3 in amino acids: CASSLNREHNEQFF. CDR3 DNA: TGTGCCAGCAGCTTAAACAGGGAGCACAATGAGCAGTTCTTC.

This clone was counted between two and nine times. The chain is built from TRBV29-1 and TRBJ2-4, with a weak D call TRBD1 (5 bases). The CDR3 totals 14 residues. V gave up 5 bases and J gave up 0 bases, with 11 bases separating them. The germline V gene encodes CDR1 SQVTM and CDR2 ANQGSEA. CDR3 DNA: TGCAGCGTTCCAGACAGTTCAGCCAAAAACATTCAGTACTTC. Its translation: CSVPDSSAKNIQYF.

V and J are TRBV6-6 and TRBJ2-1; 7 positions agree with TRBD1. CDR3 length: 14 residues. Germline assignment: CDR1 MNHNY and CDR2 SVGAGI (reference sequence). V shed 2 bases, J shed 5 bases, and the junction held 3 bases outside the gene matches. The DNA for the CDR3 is TGTGCCAGCAGTTACGTTGGGACAGACAATGAGCAGTTCTTC. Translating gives CASSYVGTDNEQFF.

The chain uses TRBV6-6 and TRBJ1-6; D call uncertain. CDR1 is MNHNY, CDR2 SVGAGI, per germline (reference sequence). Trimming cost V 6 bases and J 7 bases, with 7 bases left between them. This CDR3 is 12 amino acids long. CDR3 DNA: TGTGCCAGCAGCCTGATCAATTCACCCCTCCACTTT. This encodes CASSLINSPLHF.

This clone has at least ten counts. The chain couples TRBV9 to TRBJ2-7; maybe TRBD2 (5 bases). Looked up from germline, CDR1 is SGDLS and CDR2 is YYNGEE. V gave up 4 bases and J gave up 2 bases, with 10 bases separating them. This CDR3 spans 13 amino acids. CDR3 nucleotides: TGTGCCAGCAGCCCGAGAGGGACCTACGAGCAGTACTTC. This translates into CASSPRGTYEQYF.

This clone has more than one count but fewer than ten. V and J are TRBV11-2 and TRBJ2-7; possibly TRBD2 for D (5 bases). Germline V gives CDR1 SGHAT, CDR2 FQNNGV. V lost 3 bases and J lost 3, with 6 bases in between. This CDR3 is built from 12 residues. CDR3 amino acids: CASSFEGYEQYF. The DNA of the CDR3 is TGTGCCAGCAGCTTCGAGGGCTACGAGCAGTACTTC.

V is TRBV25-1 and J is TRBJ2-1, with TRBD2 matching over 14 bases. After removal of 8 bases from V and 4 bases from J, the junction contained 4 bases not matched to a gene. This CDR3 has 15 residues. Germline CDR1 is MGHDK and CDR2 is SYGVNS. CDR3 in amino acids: CASRLAGGLYNEQFF. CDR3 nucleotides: TGTGCCAGCCGACTAGCGGGGGGGTTGTACAATGAGCAGTTCTTC.

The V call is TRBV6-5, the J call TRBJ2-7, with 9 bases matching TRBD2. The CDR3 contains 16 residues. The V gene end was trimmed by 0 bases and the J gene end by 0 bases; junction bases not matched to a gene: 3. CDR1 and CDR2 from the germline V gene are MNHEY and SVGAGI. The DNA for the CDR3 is TGTGCCAGCAGTTACTCGAAACTAGCGGGCTCCTACGAGCAGTACTTC. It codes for CASSYSKLAGSYEQYF.

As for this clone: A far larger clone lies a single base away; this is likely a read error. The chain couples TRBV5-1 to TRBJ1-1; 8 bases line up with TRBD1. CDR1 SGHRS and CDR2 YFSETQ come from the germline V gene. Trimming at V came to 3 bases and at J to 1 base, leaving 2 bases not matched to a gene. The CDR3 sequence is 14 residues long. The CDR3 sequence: CASSSGQGNTEAFF. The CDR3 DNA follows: TGCGCCAGCAGCTCTGGACAGGGGAACACTGAAGCTTTCTTT.

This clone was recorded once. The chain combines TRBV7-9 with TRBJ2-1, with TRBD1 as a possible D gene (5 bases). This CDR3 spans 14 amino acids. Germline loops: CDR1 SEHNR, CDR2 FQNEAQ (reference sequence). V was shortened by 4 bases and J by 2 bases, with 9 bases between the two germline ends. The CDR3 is CASSSTETYNEQFF. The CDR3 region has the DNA TGTGCCAGCAGCTCGACAGAAACCTACAATGAGCAGTTCTTC.

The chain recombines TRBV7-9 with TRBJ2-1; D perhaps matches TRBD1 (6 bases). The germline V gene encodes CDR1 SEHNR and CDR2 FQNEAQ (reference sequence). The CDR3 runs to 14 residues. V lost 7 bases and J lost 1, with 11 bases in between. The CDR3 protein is CASTTQGSYNEQFF. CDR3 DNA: TGTGCCAGCACCACACAGGGATCCTACAATGAGCAGTTCTTC.

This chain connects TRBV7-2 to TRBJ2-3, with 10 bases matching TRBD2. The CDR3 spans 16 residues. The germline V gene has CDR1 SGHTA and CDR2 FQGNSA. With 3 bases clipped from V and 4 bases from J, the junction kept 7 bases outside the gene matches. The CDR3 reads CASSFGSGGAADTQYF. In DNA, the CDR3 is TGTGCCAGCAGCTTTGGGAGCGGGGGGGCAGCAGATACGCAGTATTTT.

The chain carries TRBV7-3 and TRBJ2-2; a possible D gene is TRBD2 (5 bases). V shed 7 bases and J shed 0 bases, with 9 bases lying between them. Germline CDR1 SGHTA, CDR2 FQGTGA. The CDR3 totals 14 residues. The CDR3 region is CASKASSNTGELFF. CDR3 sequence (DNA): TGTGCCAGCAAGGCTAGCTCGAACACCGGGGAGCTGTTTTTT.

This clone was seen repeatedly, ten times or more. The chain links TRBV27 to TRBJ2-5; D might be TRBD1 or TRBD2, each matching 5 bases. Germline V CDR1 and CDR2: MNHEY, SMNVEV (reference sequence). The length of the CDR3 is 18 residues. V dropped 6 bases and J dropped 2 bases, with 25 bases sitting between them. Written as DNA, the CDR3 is TGTGCCAGCAGACCTAAGGACCAGGGACCGTTACGTCAAGAGACCCAGTACTTC. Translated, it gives CASRPKDQGPLRQETQYF.